This T cell receptor (beta chain) was profiled in a study of blood T cell repertoires in COVID-19. Study overall: Material from acute and convalescent COVID-19 was sourced from the United States, Italy and Spain. The cDNA or gDNA used as material had been derived from T cells, B-cell-depleted T cells, or PBMCs.

Between the trimmed V and J ends, which lost 4 bases and 7 bases, there was a span of 7 bases. CDR3 length: 12 amino acids. Germline V gene lookup returns CDR1 MDHEN and CDR2 SYDVKM. Method: immunoSEQ multiplex PCR; TCRdb's copy keeps in-frame clones and lacks some. The sample has some 40,000 clones, roughly 77% seen once; the top ten hold 40% to 50%. This sequence originates from a human donor in a cohort sampled during active or convalescent COVID-19. The donor label of this sample is uncertain. The chain uses TRBV28 and TRBJ1-4; D is uncertain. The material sequenced was peripheral blood. The DNA of the CDR3 is TGTGCCAGCAGTTCTCCCGGTGAAAAACTGTTTTTT. It specifies CASSSPGEKLFF.